These 14 T cell receptor beta chains came from one sample sequenced in a study of human T cells and chemical hapten exposure. Sample time point: healthy volunteer bleed at 6 weeks. Someone pulled total RNA out of unfractionated whole blood. TCRdb independently ran MiXCR on the RACE reads; one entry per CDR3 protein. The profile shows about 65,000 distinct CDR3 sequences, approximately 6.5% of them singletons. The specimen was whole blood. These receptors came from a female donor in good health. Some clones in this sample may be carry-over from other donors' samples.

This clonotype was found a few times. The chain joins TRBV19 to TRBJ2-2; no firm D call. With 4 bases removed from V and 5 bases from J, the gap between germline ends came to 17 bases. The V gene's germline CDR1 is LNHDA and CDR2 SQIVND (reference sequence). This CDR3 has 16 residues. CDR3: CASSTSRSGRTGELFF. CDR3 coding DNA: TGTGCCAGTAGTACATCCCGGTCGGGCCGAACCGGGGAGCTGTTTTTT.

This clonotype has ten or more counts. The chain links TRBV28 to TRBJ2-3; D remains unclear. Germline-derived CDR1 and CDR2 are MDHEN and SYDVKM. This CDR3 has 12 residues. Trimming left V 5 bases short and J 4 bases short, with 7 bases between. The CDR3 reads CASSPLADTQYF. The CDR3 DNA is TGTGCCAGCAGTCCGCTGGCAGATACGCAGTATTTT.

This clonotype was seen ten or more times. The chain couples TRBV7-8 to TRBJ2-1; no definite D call. The CDR3 runs 15 residues. Germline CDR1 and CDR2: SGHVS and FQNEAQ. V lost 5 bases and J 4 bases, leaving 15 bases between the germline ends. CDR3 coding DNA: TGTGCCAGCAGCCCTGGCATAGGGAAGTACAATGAGCAGTTCTTC. Its translation is CASSPGIGKYNEQFF. Looking up the rest from reference TRBV7-8 and TRBJ2-1 gives the full variable domain: GAGVSQSPRYKVAKRGQDVALRCDPISGHVSLFWYQQALGQGPEFLTYFQNEAQLDKSGLPSDRFFAERPEGSVSTLKIQRTQQEDSAVYLCASSPGIGKYNEQFFGPGTRLTVL.

This clonotype was seen a few times. The chain carries TRBV29-1 and TRBJ2-7; no reliable D call. CDR1 is SQVTM and CDR2 is ANQGSEA in the germline V gene. Trimming cost V 4 bases and J 7 bases, with 17 bases left between them. The CDR3 loop spans 13 amino acids. The CDR3 region has the DNA TGCAGCGTTGTAGCTTCCCAGTTGCGGGAGCAGTACTTC. This translates into CSVVASQLREQYF.

The sample holds one count of this clonotype. This may come from a read error, since a much larger clone is one base off. Here the CDR3 reads CAIKGAGGRSGELFF. DNA of the CDR3: TGTGCCATCAAAGGAGCGGGAGGGCGCTCCGGGGAGCTGTTTTTT. The rearrangement uses TRBV10-3 and TRBJ2-2, with 10 positions matching TRBD2. Germline V gives CDR1 ENHRY, CDR2 SYGVKD. CDR3 size: 15 residues. V dropped 7 bases and J dropped 6; count of bases not matched to a gene: 8.

This clonotype was counted a few times. The genes are TRBV11-2 and TRBJ2-2; maybe TRBD2 (5 bases). V was clipped by 5 bases and J by 4 bases, with 11 bases between them. This CDR3 is built from 14 residues. CDR1 is SGHAT and CDR2 is FQNNGV in the germline V gene. CDR3 coding DNA: TGTGCCAGCAGCAGACTACTGAGCACCGGGGAGCTGTTTTTT. Its protein is CASSRLLSTGELFF.

The V gene is TRBV19, the J gene TRBJ1-5; D is ambiguous. Trimming shortened V by 10 bases and J by 2 bases, and 18 bases separated the two germline ends. CDR1 LNHDA and CDR2 SQIVND come from the germline V gene (reference sequence). This CDR3 region has 15 residues. CDR3 bases: TGTGCCACCGCCCTAGGACCCTTTGGCAATCAGCCCCAGCATTTT. Protein product: CATALGPFGNQPQHF.

A few counts support this clonotype. The chain is built from TRBV9 and TRBJ1-1; unclear D gene. The CDR3 is 15 amino acids. Germline CDR1 SGDLS, CDR2 YYNGEE. V was pared by 5 bases and J by 3 bases, with 17 bases between. The CDR3 region is CASRASTSRDTEAFF. DNA for the CDR3: TGTGCCAGCAGGGCAAGTACGAGTCGTGACACTGAAGCTTTCTTT. The full variable domain, its missing parts supplied by reference TRBV9 and TRBJ1-1, is DSGVTQTPKHLITATGQRVTLRCSPRSGDLSVYWYQQSLDQGLQFLIQYYNGEERAKGNILERFSAQQFPDLHSELNLSSLELGDSALYFCASRASTSRDTEAFFGQGTRLTVV.

This clonotype counts as medium-sized (0.01 to 0.1%). V usage is TRBV6-5 and J usage is TRBJ2-3; D assignment may be TRBD1 or TRBD2 (5 bases each). V lost 0 bases and J 14 bases, leaving 15 bases between the germline ends. Looked up from germline, CDR1 is MNHEY and CDR2 is SVGAGI. The CDR3 is made up of 13 amino acids. The CDR3 reads CASSYSRGAPPYF. Here the CDR3 DNA reads TGTGCCAGCAGTTACTCGAGAGGGGCCCCTCCGTATTTT.

This clonotype was recorded many times. The rearrangement joins TRBV12-3 or TRBV12-4 to TRBJ2-1; D is undetermined. V lost 6 bases to trimming and J lost 6 bases, with 12 bases between them. The CDR3 covers 13 residues. In DNA form, the CDR3 reads TGTGCCAGCAGCTTGTCATCCCTCAATGAGCAGTTCTTC. Translation gives CASSLSSLNEQFF.

This clonotype was detected only a few times. The chain links TRBV12-3 or TRBV12-4 to TRBJ1-5; TRBD1 aligns across 9 bases. Trimming removed 6 bases from V and 6 bases from J; junction bases left unmatched: 18. There are 18 residues in the CDR3. The CDR3 here is CASSQTPRRQGVSQPQHF. Written as DNA, the CDR3 is TGTGCCAGCAGCCAAACCCCCCGACGACAGGGGGTTTCTCAGCCCCAGCATTTT.

This clonotype was picked up many times. The CDR3 protein is CASSLVTDTQYF. The CDR3 DNA reads TGTGCCAGCAGCCTCGTCACAGATACGCAGTATTTT. The chain carries TRBV28 and TRBJ2-3; D uncertain. Germline lookup yields CDR1 MDHEN and CDR2 SYDVKM. With 6 bases removed from V and 2 bases from J, the gap between germline ends came to 6 bases. The CDR3 runs 12 residues.

Concerning this clonotype itself: One end of the junction varies from germline; a read error may be responsible. The rearrangement uses TRBV20-1 and TRBJ2-7, with a tentative D call TRBD2 (5 bases). The germline gives CDR1 DFQATT, CDR2 SNEGSKA (reference sequence). The CDR3 contains 16 residues. The CDR3 nucleotides read TGCAGTGCTAGAGATTGGAGCGGCCTAACCTCCAACGAGCAGTACTTC. Its translation is CSARDWSGLTSNEQYF.

Worth noting for this clonotype: A junction end diverges from the germline sequence, so it may reflect a read error. The chain has TRBV30 and TRBJ2-5; 7 bases are shared with TRBD1. The CDR3 totals 14 residues. From germline, CDR1 is GTSNPN and CDR2 SVGIG (reference sequence). CDR3 nucleotides: TGTACCTGGACCGACAGGGACGCAGGAGAGACCCAGTACTTC. Translating it yields CTWTDRDAGETQYF.